The entry below gives a single T cell receptor (beta chain) sequence along with its context. This sample is part of a study of blood T cell repertoires in COVID-19. Looking at the study overall: Sites in the United States, Italy and Spain provided acute and convalescent COVID-19 samples.

The CDR3 consists of 16 residues. After removal of 0 bases from V and 6 bases from J, the junction contained 8 bases not matched to a gene. The germline gives CDR1 SGHRS, CDR2 YFSETQ. Assay used: immunoSEQ multiplex PCR; TCRdb lists only in-frame clones, some missing. The data show 180,000 or so clones, over 70% seen once. Participants' own reports of clinical history determined their cohort assignment. This chain connects TRBV5-1 to TRBJ2-1, with 8 bases identical to TRBD2. This receptor was identified in a woman between 50 and 59 years old in a cohort exposed to, infected with or recovered from COVID-19 (not recorded which). Input material: PBMCs or T cells enriched from blood (not recorded which). CDR3 nucleotide sequence: TGCGCCAGCAGCTTGGGAGGCGGGGGGCCGATCAATGAGCAGTTCTTC. Its translation is CASSLGGGGPINEQFF.